The rows below give T cell receptor beta chains drawn from one sample of a study of cytomegalovirus exposure and HLA in healthy donors. The method was immunoSEQ multiplex PCR; TCRdb's version includes in-frame clones alone and lacks a portion of them. The repertoire has some 110,000 clones, about 70% of them found once; the top ten carry around 0.9%. The specimen sequenced was PBMCs. These receptors were taken from a woman aged 30 to 39 in good health and CMV-seronegative. Both conserved end residues are part of each CDR3. A D gene is named only where the DNA matches it firmly. Not all rows give a size; the values are once, few, many and, for expanded clones, a class.

V gene	J gene	D gene	clone size	CDR3 protein	CDR3 DNA
TRBV9	TRBJ2-3	TRBD1	.	CAVSSTGGFTDTQYF	TGTGCCGTCAGTTCAACAGGGGGCTTCACAGATACGCAGTATTTT
TRBV29-1	TRBJ2-5	TRBD2	.	CSVQKGTSGTQYF	TGCAGCGTCCAAAAGGGGACTAGTGGGACCCAGTACTTC
TRBV7-9	TRBJ2-2	TRBD2	.	CASSLGLAETGELFF	TGTGCCAGCAGCTTAGGACTAGCGGAGACCGGGGAGCTGTTTTTT
TRBV5-4	TRBJ1-2	TRBD1	.	CASSFRDRGLFSGYTF	TGTGCCAGCAGCTTCCGGGACAGGGGACTGTTTTCTGGCTACACCTTC
TRBV15	TRBJ1-4	.	.	CATSPQEGVFTEKLFF	TGTGCCACCAGCCCTCAGGAGGGAGTATTCACTGAAAAACTGTTTTTT
TRBV29-1	TRBJ1-2	.	once	CSVEERPGNYGYTF	TGCAGCGTTGAAGAGCGGCCGGGGAACTATGGCTACACCTTC
TRBV4-1	TRBJ2-5	.	.	CASSQDFSGTLEQETQYF	TGCGCCAGCAGCCAAGATTTTAGTGGGACTTTGGAGCAAGAGACCCAGTACTTC
TRBV5-6	TRBJ1-1	.	few	CASTLRGTLMAFF	TGTGCCAGCACCCTCAGAGGAACTTTGATGGCTTTCTTT
TRBV4-2	TRBJ1-2	.	.	CASSPPGETNYGYTF	TGTGCCAGCAGCCCCCCGGGGGAAACTAACTATGGCTACACCTTC
TRBV30	TRBJ1-1	.	once	CAWSIAGVSEAFF	TGTGCCTGGAGTATCGCAGGGGTTTCTGAAGCTTTCTTT
TRBV19	TRBJ2-1	.	.	CASSRRSSYNEQFF	TGTGCCAGTAGTCGGAGGAGCTCCTACAATGAGCAGTTCTTC
TRBV30	TRBJ2-6	.	.	CAWSVRRSGANVLTF	TGTGCCTGGAGTGTACGGAGGTCTGGGGCCAACGTCCTGACTTTC
TRBV25-1	TRBJ1-4	TRBD1	.	CASSEILTGREKLFF	TGTGCCAGCAGTGAAATCCTGACAGGGAGGGAAAAACTGTTTTTT
TRBV7-8	TRBJ1-2	.	.	CASSRLSGGYGYTF	TGTGCCAGCAGCCGGCTGTCGGGGGGCTATGGCTACACCTTC
TRBV6-1	TRBJ1-2	.	.	CASRELLNYGYTF	TGTGCCAGCAGGGAACTTCTTAACTATGGCTACACCTTC
TRBV29-1	TRBJ2-2	.	.	CSVVRDTGELFF	TGCAGCGTTGTCAGGGACACCGGGGAGCTGTTTTTT
TRBV18	TRBJ2-7	TRBD2	.	CASSPPGLDPYEQYF	TGTGCCAGCTCACCACCGGGACTAGATCCCTACGAGCAGTACTTC
TRBV2	TRBJ1-2	.	.	CASSDQQGYGYTF	TGTGCCAGCAGTGACCAACAGGGCTATGGCTACACCTTC
TRBV6-1	TRBJ2-2	.	few	CASSSRRADSGELFF	TGTGCCAGCAGTTCCCGAAGGGCGGACAGCGGGGAGCTGTTTTTT
TRBV25-1	TRBJ2-7	TRBD1	.	CASSEGTAYEQYF	TGTGCCAGCAGTGAAGGGACAGCCTACGAGCAGTACTTC
TRBV2	TRBJ1-4	.	few	CASSSYNEKLFF	TGTGCCAGCAGTTCTTATAATGAAAAACTGTTTTTT
TRBV19	TRBJ2-1	TRBD2	.	CASSIGTSGSNEQFF	TGTGCCAGTAGTATTGGTACTAGCGGGAGCAATGAGCAGTTCTTC